Described below is a single T cell receptor beta chain sequence and its context. Its antigen is unknown. This record comes from a study of cytomegalovirus exposure and HLA in healthy donors. Study-level background: The 120 validation repertoires were reported in a later analysis to have been generated on the same platform as the 666 first-cohort repertoires.

The donors were in the approximately 120-subject validation cohort; that cohort was separate from the approximately 700-subject first cohort. The protocol was immunoSEQ multiplex PCR, while the TCRdb copy is restricted to in-frame clones and leaves out a portion. Of about 130,000 clones in the sample, 89% were seen once. This CDR3 region has 15 residues. V was clipped by 3 bases and J by 1 base; unmatched bases: 5. Germline CDR1 and CDR2: PRHDT and FYEKMQ (reference sequence). Study results and caveats: The study listed approximately 170 cytomegalovirus-associated TCR beta chains. Rare TCR sequences dominated, though some public TCRs recurred in many donors.

Sequenced input: PBMCs. The chain recombines TRBV13 with TRBJ2-7, with 8 bases that match TRBD1. This sequence originates from a woman aged 18-29 years in good health and CMV-seronegative. Here the CDR3 DNA reads TGTGCCAGCAGCTTCCGGGACAGGAGGTCCTACGAGCAGTACTTC. Its protein is CASSFRDRRSYEQYF. The full variable domain, completed using reference TRBV13 and TRBJ2-7, is AAGVIQSPRHLIKEKRETATLKCYPIPRHDTVYWYQQGPGQDPQFLISFYEKMQSDKGSIPDRFSAQQFSDYHSELNMSSLELGDSALYFCASSFRDRRSYEQYFGPGTRLTVT.